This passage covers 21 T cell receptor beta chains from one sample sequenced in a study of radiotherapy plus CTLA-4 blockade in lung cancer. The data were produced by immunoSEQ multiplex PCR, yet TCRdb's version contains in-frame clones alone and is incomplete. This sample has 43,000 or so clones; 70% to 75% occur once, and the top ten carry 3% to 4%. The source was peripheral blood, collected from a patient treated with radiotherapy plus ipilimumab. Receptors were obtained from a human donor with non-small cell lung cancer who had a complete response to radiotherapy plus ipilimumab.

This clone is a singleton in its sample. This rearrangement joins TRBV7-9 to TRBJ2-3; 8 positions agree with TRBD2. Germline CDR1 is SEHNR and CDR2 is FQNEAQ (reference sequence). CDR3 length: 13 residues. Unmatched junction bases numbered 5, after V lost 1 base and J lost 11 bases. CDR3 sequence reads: CASSLVHAGGQYF. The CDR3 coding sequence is TGTGCCAGCAGCTTAGTCCACGCGGGAGGGCAGTATTTT.

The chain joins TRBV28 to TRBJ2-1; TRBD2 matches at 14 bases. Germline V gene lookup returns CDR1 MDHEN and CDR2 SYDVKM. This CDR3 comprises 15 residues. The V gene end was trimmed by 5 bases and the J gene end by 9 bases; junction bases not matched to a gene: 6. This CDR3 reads CASSPGTSGRREQFF. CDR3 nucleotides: TGTGCCAGCAGTCCCGGGACTAGCGGGAGACGTGAGCAGTTCTTC. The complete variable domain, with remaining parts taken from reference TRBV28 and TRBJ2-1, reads DVKVTQSSRYLVKRTGEKVFLECVQDMDHENMFWYRQDPGLGLRLIYFSYDVKMKEKGDIPEGYSVSREKKERFSLILESASTNQTSMYLCASSPGTSGRREQFFGPGTRLTVL.

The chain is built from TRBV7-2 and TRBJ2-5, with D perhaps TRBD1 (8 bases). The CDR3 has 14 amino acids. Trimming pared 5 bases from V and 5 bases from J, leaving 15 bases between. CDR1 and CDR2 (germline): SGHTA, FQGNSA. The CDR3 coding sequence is TGTGCCAGCAGCCGAGGACAGGGAGGGGAGACCCAGTACTTC. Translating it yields CASSRGQGGETQYF.

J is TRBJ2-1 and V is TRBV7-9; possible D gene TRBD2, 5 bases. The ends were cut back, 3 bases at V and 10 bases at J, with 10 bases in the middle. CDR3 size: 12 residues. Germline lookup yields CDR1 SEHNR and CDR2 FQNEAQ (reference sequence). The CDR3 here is CASSLDFSEQFF. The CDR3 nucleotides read TGTGCCAGCAGCTTGGACTTTTCCGAGCAGTTCTTC.

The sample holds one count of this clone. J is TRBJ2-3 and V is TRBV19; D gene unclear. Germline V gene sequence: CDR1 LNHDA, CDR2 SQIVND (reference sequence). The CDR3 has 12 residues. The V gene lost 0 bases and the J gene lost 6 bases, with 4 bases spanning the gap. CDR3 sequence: CASSIDGDTQYF. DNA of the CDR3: TGTGCCAGTAGTATAGACGGGGATACGCAGTATTTT.

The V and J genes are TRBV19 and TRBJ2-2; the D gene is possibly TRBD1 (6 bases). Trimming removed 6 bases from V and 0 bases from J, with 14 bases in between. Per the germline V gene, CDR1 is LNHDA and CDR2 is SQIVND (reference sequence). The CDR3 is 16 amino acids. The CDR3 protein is CASSLTGYANTGELFF. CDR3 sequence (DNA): TGTGCCAGTAGCCTGACAGGCTACGCGAACACCGGGGAGCTGTTTTTT.

CDR3: CASSLRQGAKGEQYF. In DNA form, the CDR3 reads TGTGCCAGCAGCCTTAGACAGGGGGCAAAGGGCGAGCAGTACTTC. The chain uses TRBV14 and TRBJ2-7; 10 bases are a match to TRBD1. The V and J ends lost 4 bases and 6 bases, in that order; junction bases with no gene match: 9. CDR3 length: 15 residues. Looked up from germline, CDR1 is SGHDN and CDR2 is FVKESK.

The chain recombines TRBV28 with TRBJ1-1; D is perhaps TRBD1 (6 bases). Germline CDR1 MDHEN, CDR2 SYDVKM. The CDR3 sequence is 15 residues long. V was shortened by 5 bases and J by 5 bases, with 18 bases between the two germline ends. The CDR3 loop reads CASSAAEQGRTEAFF. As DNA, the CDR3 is TGTGCCAGCAGTGCCGCGGAACAGGGTAGGACTGAAGCTTTCTTT.

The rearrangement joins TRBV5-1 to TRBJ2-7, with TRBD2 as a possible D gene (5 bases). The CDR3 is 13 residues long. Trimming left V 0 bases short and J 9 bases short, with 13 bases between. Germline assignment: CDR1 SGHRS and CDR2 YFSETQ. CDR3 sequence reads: CASSLGVGERQYF. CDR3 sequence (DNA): TGCGCCAGCAGCTTGGGTGTCGGGGAGAGGCAGTACTTC. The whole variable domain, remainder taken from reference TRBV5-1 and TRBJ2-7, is KAGVTQTPRYLIKTRGQQVTLSCSPISGHRSVSWYQQTPGQGLQFLFEYFSETQRNKGNFPGRFSGRQFSNSRSEMNVSTLELGDSALYLCASSLGVGERQYFGPGTRLTVT.

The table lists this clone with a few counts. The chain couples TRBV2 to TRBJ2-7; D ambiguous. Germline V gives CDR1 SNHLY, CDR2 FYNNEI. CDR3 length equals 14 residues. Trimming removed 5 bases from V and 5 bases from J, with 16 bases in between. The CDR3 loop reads CASSFRSVVDEQYF. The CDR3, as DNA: TGTGCCAGCAGTTTCCGTTCAGTCGTCGACGAGCAGTACTTC.

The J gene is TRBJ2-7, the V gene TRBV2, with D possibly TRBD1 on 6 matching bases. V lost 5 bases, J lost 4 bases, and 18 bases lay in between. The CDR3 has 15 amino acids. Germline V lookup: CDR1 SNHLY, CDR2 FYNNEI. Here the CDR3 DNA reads TGTGCCAGCAGTCCTAGACAGGTTGGGATTTACGAGCAGTACTTC. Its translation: CASSPRQVGIYEQYF.

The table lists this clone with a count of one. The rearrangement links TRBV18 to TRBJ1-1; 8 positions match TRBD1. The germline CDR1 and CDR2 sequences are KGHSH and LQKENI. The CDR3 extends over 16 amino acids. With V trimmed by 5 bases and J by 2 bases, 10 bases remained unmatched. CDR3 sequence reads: CASSSHEQGANTEAFF. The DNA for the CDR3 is TGTGCCAGCTCATCACATGAGCAGGGGGCCAACACTGAAGCTTTCTTT.

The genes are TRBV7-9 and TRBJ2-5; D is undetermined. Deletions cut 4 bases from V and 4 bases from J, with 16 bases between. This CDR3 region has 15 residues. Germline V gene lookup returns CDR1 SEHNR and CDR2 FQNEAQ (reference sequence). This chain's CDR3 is CASSSLKESGETQYF. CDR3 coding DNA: TGTGCCAGCAGCTCCTTGAAGGAGTCGGGAGAGACCCAGTACTTC.

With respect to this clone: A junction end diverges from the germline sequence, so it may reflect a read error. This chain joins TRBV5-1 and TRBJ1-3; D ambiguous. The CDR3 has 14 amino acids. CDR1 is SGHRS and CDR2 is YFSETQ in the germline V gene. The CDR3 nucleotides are TGCGCCAGCAGCTTTCAGACCGGTGGAGACACCATATATTTT. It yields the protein CASSFQTGGDTIYF.

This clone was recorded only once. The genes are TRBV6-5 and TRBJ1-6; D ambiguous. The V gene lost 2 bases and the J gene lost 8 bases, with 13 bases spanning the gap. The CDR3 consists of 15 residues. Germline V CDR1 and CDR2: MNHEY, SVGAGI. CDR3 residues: CASSYAAGMDSPLHF. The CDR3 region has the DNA TGTGCCAGCAGTTACGCGGCGGGAATGGATTCACCCCTCCACTTT.

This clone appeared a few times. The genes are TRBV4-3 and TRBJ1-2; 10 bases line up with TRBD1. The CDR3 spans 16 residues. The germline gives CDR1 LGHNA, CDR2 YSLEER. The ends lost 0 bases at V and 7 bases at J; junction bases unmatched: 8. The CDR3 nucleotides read TGCGCCAGCAGCCAAGATCTTGCCCGGACAGGGGGTGGCTACACCTTC. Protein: CASSQDLARTGGGYTF.

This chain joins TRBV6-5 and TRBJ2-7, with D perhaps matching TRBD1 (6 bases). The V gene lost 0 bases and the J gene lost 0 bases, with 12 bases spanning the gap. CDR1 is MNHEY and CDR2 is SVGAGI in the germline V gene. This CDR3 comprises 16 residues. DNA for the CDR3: TGTGCCAGCAGTTACTCGAGCAGGGGTATCTCCTACGAGCAGTACTTC. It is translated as CASSYSSRGISYEQYF.

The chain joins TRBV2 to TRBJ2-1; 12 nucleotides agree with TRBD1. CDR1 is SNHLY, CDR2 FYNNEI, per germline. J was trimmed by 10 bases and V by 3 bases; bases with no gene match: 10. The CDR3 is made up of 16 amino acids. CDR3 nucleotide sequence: TGTGCCAGCAGTGAGGGTTTGGGACAGGGGGCCTTCGAGCAGTTCTTC. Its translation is CASSEGLGQGAFEQFF. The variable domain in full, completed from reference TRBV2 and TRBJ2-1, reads EPEVTQTPSHQVTQMGQEVILRCVPISNHLYFYWYRQILGQKVEFLVSFYNNEISEKSEIFDDQFSVERPDGSNFTLKIRSTKLEDSAMYFCASSEGLGQGAFEQFFGPGTRLTVL.

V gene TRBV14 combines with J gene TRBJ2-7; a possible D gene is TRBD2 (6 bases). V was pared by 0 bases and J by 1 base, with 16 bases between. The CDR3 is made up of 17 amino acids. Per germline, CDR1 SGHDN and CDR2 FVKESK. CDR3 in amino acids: CASSQDPWRVGSYEQYF. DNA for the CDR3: TGTGCCAGCAGCCAAGATCCTTGGAGGGTTGGTTCCTACGAGCAGTACTTC. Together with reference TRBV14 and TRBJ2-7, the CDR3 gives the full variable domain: EAGVTQFPSHSVIEKGQTVTLRCDPISGHDNLYWYRRVMGKEIKFLLHFVKESKQDESGMPNNRFLAERTGGTYSTLKVQPAELEDSGVYFCASSQDPWRVGSYEQYFGPGTRLTVT.

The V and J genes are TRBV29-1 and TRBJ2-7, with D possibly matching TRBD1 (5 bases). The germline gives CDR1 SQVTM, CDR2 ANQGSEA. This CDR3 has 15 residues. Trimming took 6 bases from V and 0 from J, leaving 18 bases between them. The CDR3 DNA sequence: TGCAGCGTGCAATCGAAGACAGATAGCTCCTACGAGCAGTACTTC. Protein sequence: CSVQSKTDSSYEQYF.

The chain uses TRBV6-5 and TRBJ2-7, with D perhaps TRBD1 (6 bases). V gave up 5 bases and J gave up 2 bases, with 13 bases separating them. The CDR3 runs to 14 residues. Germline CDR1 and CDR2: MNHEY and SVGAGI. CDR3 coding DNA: TGTGCCAGCAGTGGAACCGACAGGACCTACGAGCAGTACTTC. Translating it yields CASSGTDRTYEQYF.